A single sample gave rise to the 19 T cell receptor beta chains below, sequenced in a study of Graves' ophthalmopathy and Graves' hyperthyroidism. Researchers took RNA transcripts and amplified TCR beta CDR3 regions from them. HTBI primers were employed in first-round RT-PCR, then a second-round multiplex PCR followed. TCRdb reprocessed the multiplex PCR reads with MiXCR, giving one entry per CDR3 protein. Here the sample spans hundreds of thousands of distinct CDR3 sequences, about 20% being singletons. Sample: peripheral blood. These receptors all come from a woman aged 18-29 years with stable Graves' hyperthyroidism. Some clones in this sample may be carry-over from other donors' samples.

This clonotype was picked up many times. The J gene is TRBJ1-2, the V gene TRBV11-2, with D tentatively TRBD1 (6 bases). V lost 0 bases and J 4 bases, leaving 15 bases between the germline ends. CDR1 is SGHAT, CDR2 FQNNGV, per germline. There are 16 residues in the CDR3. DNA for the CDR3: TGTGCCAGCAGCTTAGAGGGGGCAGGACTGGGCTATGGCTACACCTTC. Its translation is CASSLEGAGLGYGYTF.

This clonotype was observed at least ten times. This chain uses TRBV25-1 with TRBJ1-1, with a tentative D call TRBD1 (5 bases). The germline V gene has CDR1 MGHDK and CDR2 SYGVNS. The CDR3 is 11 residues long. V was cut by 10 bases and J by 3 bases, with 9 bases left in between. The CDR3 spells CATGGYTEAFF. The CDR3 DNA follows: TGTGCCACCGGGGGGTACACTGAAGCTTTCTTT.

This clonotype was seen ten or more times. The chain has TRBV30 and TRBJ1-5; D not resolved. The CDR3 contains 14 residues. The germline gives CDR1 GTSNPN, CDR2 SVGIG (reference sequence). V lost 0 bases and J 3 bases, leaving 9 bases between the germline ends. This chain's CDR3 is CAWSVLQFNQPQHF. CDR3 coding DNA: TGTGCCTGGAGTGTTCTGCAGTTCAATCAGCCCCAGCATTTT.

This clonotype was counted between two and nine times. This chain uses TRBV7-9 with TRBJ2-7, with D perhaps assigned TRBD1 or TRBD2 (5 bases each). The better agreement between TRBJ2-5 and the DNA end casts doubt on the J call. The CDR3 is 16 residues long. Germline V gene sequence: CDR1 SEHNR, CDR2 FQNEAQ (reference sequence). CDR3 sequence (DNA): TGTGCCAGCAGCTCAACGGGTTTCGAGGGGCAAGAGACCCAGTACTTC. It is translated as CASSSTGFEGQETQYF.

This chain links TRBV12-3 or TRBV12-4 with TRBJ1-2, with 8 bases that match TRBD1. The J segment lost 2 bases and the V segment lost 3 bases, leaving 5 bases of the junction unmatched. The CDR3 extends over 15 amino acids. Here the CDR3 DNA reads TGTGCCAGCAGTTTTTGGACAGGGTCGAACTATGGCTACACCTTC. It codes for CASSFWTGSNYGYTF.

The chain combines TRBV6-1 with TRBJ2-4; D may correspond to TRBD1 or TRBD2 (5 bases each). Trimming stripped 3 bases from V and 6 bases from J, with 12 bases between. The CDR3 extends over 14 amino acids. Germline values: CDR1 MNHNS, CDR2 SASEGT. CDR3 sequence reads: CASSDATGGNIQYF. For the CDR3, the DNA is TGTGCCAGCAGTGACGCTACAGGAGGAAACATTCAGTACTTC.

This clonotype was picked up many times. This chain's CDR3 is CASSERQGLYEQYF. The CDR3, as DNA: TGTGCCAGCAGTGAAAGGCAAGGGTTATACGAGCAGTACTTC. This chain uses TRBV2 with TRBJ2-7, with D uncertain. Looked up from germline, CDR1 is SNHLY and CDR2 is FYNNEI. This CDR3 has 14 amino acids. V was clipped by 2 bases and J by 4 bases, with 12 bases between them.

The V and J genes are TRBV7-9 and TRBJ2-4; 7 positions match TRBD2. Germline loops: CDR1 SEHNR, CDR2 FQNEAQ (reference sequence). This CDR3 region has 16 residues. With 5 bases clipped from V and 5 bases from J, the junction kept 12 bases outside the gene matches. The CDR3 reads CASSPPTRGVENIQYF. Here the CDR3 DNA reads TGTGCCAGCAGCCCTCCCACACGGGGGGTGGAAAACATTCAGTACTTC.

This clonotype was seen repeatedly, ten times or more. Here the CDR3 DNA reads TGTGCCAGCAGTTTATTGCAAAATCGCTACGAGCAGTACTTC. Protein product: CASSLLQNRYEQYF. The chain combines TRBV12-3 or TRBV12-4 with TRBJ2-7; D uncertain. V lost 2 bases to trimming and J lost 3 bases, with 11 bases between them. The CDR3 has 14 residues.

This chain joins TRBV6-1 and TRBJ1-2; maybe TRBD1 (6 bases). The CDR3 is made up of 16 amino acids. Per the germline V gene, CDR1 is MNHNS and CDR2 is SASEGT. V lost 2 bases and J lost 5, with 18 bases in between. CDR3 bases: TGTGCCAGCAGTGAATATTCGACAGGTTTAGGGTATGGCTACACCTTC. Protein product: CASSEYSTGLGYGYTF.

This clonotype was seen many times. J is TRBJ1-2 and V is TRBV7-9; no reliable D call. V gave up 5 bases and J gave up 2 bases, with 15 bases separating them. CDR3 size: 15 residues. Germline V gene sequence: CDR1 SEHNR, CDR2 FQNEAQ (reference sequence). Written as DNA, the CDR3 is TGTGCCAGCAGCCCCCCGACCAAGTGGAACTATGGCTACACCTTC. Amino acid sequence: CASSPPTKWNYGYTF.

This clonotype came up many times. The chain uses TRBV12-3 or TRBV12-4 and TRBJ1-5; a weak D match, TRBD1 (5 bases). V was clipped by 8 bases and J by 2 bases, with 7 bases between them. The CDR3 runs to 12 residues. Here the CDR3 reads CASAGGNQPQHF. The CDR3 region has the DNA TGTGCCAGCGCGGGGGGCAATCAGCCCCAGCATTTT.

The table lists this clonotype with many counts. This sequence joins TRBV6-5 and TRBJ1-2; D unclear. V was cut by 6 bases and J by 1 base, with 15 bases left in between. This CDR3 has 15 residues. The germline gives CDR1 MNHEY, CDR2 SVGAGI. CDR3 sequence: CASRSSSDDNYGYTF. DNA for the CDR3: TGTGCCAGCAGATCCTCCTCCGACGATAACTATGGCTACACCTTC.

The chain joins TRBV20-1 to TRBJ2-7; TRBD2 aligns across 10 bases. The CDR3 contains 14 residues. CDR1 and CDR2 from the germline V gene are DFQATT and SNEGSKA (reference sequence). V shed 6 bases and J 3 bases; nucleotides not matched to a gene: 8. The CDR3 bases are TGCAGTGCCCCCCGAGGACTAGCGGTCTACGAGCAGTACTTC. It is translated as CSAPRGLAVYEQYF.

V gene TRBV5-1 combines with J gene TRBJ2-2; the D gene is possibly TRBD1 (5 bases). Germline-derived CDR1 and CDR2 are SGHRS and YFSETQ. Trimming stripped 1 base from V and 2 bases from J, with 9 bases between. The CDR3 loop spans 15 amino acids. The CDR3 DNA reads as TGCGCCAGCAGCTTGCTAGGGGTCAACACCGGGGAGCTGTTTTTT. It is translated as CASSLLGVNTGELFF.

This clonotype was counted at least ten times. Germline is not matched at one junction end, which may reflect a read error. This chain connects TRBV12-3 or TRBV12-4 to TRBJ2-4, with unresolved D. This CDR3 has 12 residues. The CDR3 sequence: CASSAGRYIKYF. DNA for the CDR3: TGTGCCAGCAGCGCTGGGCGGTACATTAAGTACTTC.

The rearrangement joins TRBV7-6 to TRBJ2-5, with 10 bases lining up with TRBD1. Trimming took 5 bases from V and 5 from J; bases not matched to a gene: 14. The CDR3 is 17 amino acids. The germline gives CDR1 SGHVS, CDR2 FNYEAQ. The CDR3 loop reads CASSPTFGQGVIETQYF. The CDR3 region has the DNA TGTGCCAGCAGCCCCACCTTCGGACAGGGGGTCATCGAGACCCAGTACTTC.

Ten or more counts support this clonotype. The V call is TRBV11-2, the J call TRBJ1-1, with TRBD1 matching 9 bases. There are 14 residues in the CDR3. The germline V gene encodes CDR1 SGHAT and CDR2 FQNNGV. Germline trimming cut 4 bases from V and 4 bases from J; bases unmatched to any gene: 4. The CDR3 DNA reads as TGTGCCAGCAGCTGGACAGGGGCGGGCACTGAAGCTTTCTTT. Protein sequence: CASSWTGAGTEAFF.

V usage is TRBV12-3 or TRBV12-4 and J usage is TRBJ1-1; no definite D call. Deletions cut 1 base from V and 5 bases from J, with 8 bases between. The CDR3 runs to 13 residues. CDR3 sequence: CASSLVEVTEAFF. CDR3 in DNA: TGTGCCAGCAGTTTAGTCGAAGTGACTGAAGCTTTCTTT.